This T cell receptor (beta chain) was sequenced for a study of T cells in Graves' hyperthyroidism and ophthalmopathy. This clonotype was seen more than once but under ten times. Possible read error: a much larger clone is one base away. Template material for amplifying TCR beta CDR3 regions consisted of RNA transcripts. Researchers ran a first-round RT-PCR on the TCR CDR3 using the HTBI primer set. TCRdb redid the calling of the multiplex PCR reads with MiXCR, one entry per CDR3 protein. This sample carries roughly 580,000 distinct CDR3 sequences, approximately 14% of them seen once, and the ten largest clones take 5% to 7%. The CDR3 extends over 14 amino acids. V shed 5 bases and J 6 bases; nucleotides not matched to a gene: 8. CDR1 SNHLY and CDR2 FYNNEI come from the germline V gene.

V usage is TRBV2 and J usage is TRBJ2-3; TRBD2 matches at 7 bases. The sample consisted of blood. This clonotype was obtained from a young woman with Graves' hyperthyroidism that later progressed to Graves' ophthalmopathy. The CDR3: CASSNRTSRDTQYF. In DNA, the CDR3 is TGTGCCAGCAGTAATAGGACTAGTAGGGATACGCAGTATTTT.